This passage covers 32 T cell receptor beta chains from one sample sequenced in a study of hypomethylating agent response in myelodysplastic syndrome. Using immunoSEQ multiplex PCR, the repertoire was profiled, and TCRdb retains in-frame clones only, with some absent. The sample lists approximately 10,000 clones, 75% to 85% occurring once. The sample consisted of bone marrow, taken before or after starting hypomethylating agent treatment for myelodysplastic syndrome (not recorded which). Receptor source: a human donor with myelodysplastic syndrome.

This CDR3 is CASSIGQGRLYEQYF. In nucleotides, the CDR3 is TGTGCCAGTAGTATAGGTCAGGGGCGCCTATACGAGCAGTACTTC. The chain has TRBV19 and TRBJ2-7; D is possibly TRBD1 (6 bases). The CDR3 has 15 amino acids. V gave up 1 base and J gave up 4 bases, with 14 bases separating them. Germline lookup yields CDR1 LNHDA and CDR2 SQIVND (reference sequence).

The chain employs TRBV7-3 and TRBJ2-3, with D possibly TRBD2 on 5 matching bases. V was cut by 4 bases and J by 5 bases, with 10 bases left in between. Per the germline V gene, CDR1 is SGHTA and CDR2 is FQGTGA. There are 13 residues in the CDR3. The CDR3 DNA reads TGTGCCAGCAGCTATGACCGGGGAGATACGCAGTATTTT. It codes for CASSYDRGDTQYF.

The V and J genes are TRBV19 and TRBJ2-2; 7 bases align to TRBD1. J gave up 6 bases and V 6 bases, and 7 bases lay outside the gene matches. The length of the CDR3 is 14 residues. CDR1 and CDR2 from the germline V gene are LNHDA and SQIVND (reference sequence). The CDR3 nucleotides read TGTGCCAGTAGGACCGGGACAGTACCCGGGGAGCTGTTTTTT. Its protein product is CASRTGTVPGELFF. The full variable domain, rest sourced from reference TRBV19 and TRBJ2-2, is DGGITQSPKYLFRKEGQNVTLSCEQNLNHDAMYWYRQDPGQGLRLIYYSQIVNDFQKGDIAEGYSVSREKKESFPLTVTSAQKNPTAFYLCASRTGTVPGELFFGEGSRLTVL.

This chain links TRBV28 with TRBJ1-1; the D gene is possibly TRBD1 (6 bases). The CDR3 is 13 amino acids. Between the trimmed V and J ends, which lost 7 bases and 5 bases, there was a span of 14 bases. Germline V gene sequence: CDR1 MDHEN, CDR2 SYDVKM. The CDR3 sequence is CASKGQGMTEAFF. As DNA, the CDR3 is TGTGCCAGCAAAGGGCAGGGGATGACTGAAGCTTTCTTT.

This clone was picked up one time. The rearrangement links TRBV6-1 to TRBJ2-1; 9 bases are shared with TRBD2. J gave up 8 bases and V 4 bases, and 6 bases lay outside the gene matches. This CDR3 comprises 14 residues. Per germline, CDR1 MNHNS and CDR2 SASEGT. In DNA form, the CDR3 reads TGTGCCAGCAGTGGCTTCGGGACTAGCTATGAGCAGTTCTTC. Translated, it gives CASSGFGTSYEQFF.

V gene TRBV11-2 combines with J gene TRBJ2-3; TRBD1 aligns across 8 bases. This CDR3 is built from 16 residues. The V segment lost 7 bases and the J segment 3 bases; nucleotides outside the gene matches: 12. Germline loops: CDR1 SGHAT, CDR2 FQNNGV. In DNA, the CDR3 is TGTGCCAGCAACCAAGCCCACAGGGGGGTAACAGATACGCAGTATTTT. This gives the protein CASNQAHRGVTDTQYF.

V is TRBV6-5 and J is TRBJ2-1; weak D call: TRBD2 (6 bases). V lost 2 bases to trimming and J lost 2 bases, with 13 bases between them. The CDR3 runs to 16 residues. The germline V gene encodes CDR1 MNHEY and CDR2 SVGAGI. CDR3 coding DNA: TGTGCCAGCAGTTACGTTGGGACTCTTACCTACAATGAGCAGTTCTTC. Residues: CASSYVGTLTYNEQFF.

V is TRBV7-6 and J is TRBJ1-1, with TRBD1 as a possible D gene (5 bases). V was trimmed by 2 bases and J by 11 bases, leaving 15 bases between them. This CDR3 contains 13 residues. Germline V CDR1 and CDR2: SGHVS, FNYEAQ. CDR3: CASSLRRGREAFF. CDR3 DNA sequence: TGTGCCAGCAGCTTAAGGAGGGGCCGGGAGGCTTTCTTT.

J is TRBJ2-1 and V is TRBV7-9, with D possibly TRBD2 on 5 matching bases. CDR3 length: 15 residues. The V end was cut by 6 bases, the J end by 4 bases, with 16 bases between. Per germline, CDR1 SEHNR and CDR2 FQNEAQ (reference sequence). The CDR3 loop reads CASSPLRVLYNEQFF. The CDR3, as DNA: TGTGCCAGCAGTCCATTGAGGGTGCTTTACAATGAGCAGTTCTTC.

The genes are TRBV30 and TRBJ1-1; D gene ambiguous. The CDR3 spans 12 residues. CDR1 GTSNPN and CDR2 SVGIG come from the germline V gene (reference sequence). Trimming pared 7 bases from V and 5 bases from J, leaving 14 bases between. CDR3 region: CASLDNPTEAFF. In DNA, the CDR3 is TGTGCCTCGCTGGATAATCCGACTGAAGCTTTCTTT. Variable domain in full (rest from reference TRBV30 and TRBJ1-1): SQTIHQWPATLVQPVGSPLSLECTVEGTSNPNLYWYRQAAGRGLQLLFYSVGIGQISSEVPQNLSASRPQDRQFILSSKKLLLSDSGFYLCASLDNPTEAFFGQGTRLTVV.

The chain couples TRBV6-1 to TRBJ1-2; D is unclear. Deletions cut 5 bases from V and 8 bases from J, with 12 bases between. Per the germline V gene, CDR1 is MNHNS and CDR2 is SASEGT. The CDR3 is 12 amino acids. CDR3 sequence reads: CASSSSPGGYTF. The DNA of the CDR3 is TGTGCCAGCAGTTCCAGTCCGGGAGGCTACACCTTC.

This chain connects TRBV5-1 to TRBJ2-5; TRBD1 is a possible D gene (5 bases). This CDR3 is 13 amino acids long. CDR1 is SGHRS, CDR2 YFSETQ, per germline. V was pared by 1 base and J by 3 bases, with 7 bases between. The CDR3 loop reads CASSLRQKETQYF. The CDR3 nucleotides are TGCGCCAGCAGCTTGCGACAGAAAGAGACCCAGTACTTC.

V is TRBV30 and J is TRBJ2-3; no clear D gene. Trimming removed 4 bases from V and 0 bases from J, with 8 bases in between. Germline loops: CDR1 GTSNPN, CDR2 SVGIG (reference sequence). CDR3 length: 13 residues. In DNA, the CDR3 is TGTGCCTGGACCTTCTCTAGCACAGATACGCAGTATTTT. This sequence encodes CAWTFSSTDTQYF. The entire variable domain, with the rest obtained from reference TRBV30 and TRBJ2-3, is as follows: SQTIHQWPATLVQPVGSPLSLECTVEGTSNPNLYWYRQAAGRGLQLLFYSVGIGQISSEVPQNLSASRPQDRQFILSSKKLLLSDSGFYLCAWTFSSTDTQYFGPGTRLTVL.

The gene calls are TRBV5-3 and TRBJ1-6; TRBD1 might be the D (6 bases). TRBV5-3 is treated as an ORF (open reading frame) with a function not yet certain. Trimming shortened V by 0 bases and J by 1 base, and 17 bases separated the two germline ends. The CDR3 has 19 amino acids. CDR3 protein: CARSLEGGQRQSYNSPLHF. CDR3 nucleotides: TGTGCCAGAAGCTTGGAGGGGGGTCAGCGCCAGTCCTATAATTCACCCCTCCACTTT.

The V gene is TRBV11-2, the J gene TRBJ2-6, with TRBD2 identical over 7 bases. The CDR3 spans 16 residues. The V gene end was trimmed by 0 bases and the J gene end by 1 base; junction bases not matched to a gene: 0. Germline values: CDR1 SGHAT, CDR2 FQNNGV. CDR3 sequence: CASSLEGGSGANVLTF. CDR3 in DNA: TGTGCCAGCAGCTTAGAGGGAGGGTCTGGGGCCAACGTCCTGACTTTC.

The CDR3 DNA sequence: TGTGCCAGCTCACCACCGAGTCAGACAGTCCTGAACACTGAAGCTTTCTTT. Translated: CASSPPSQTVLNTEAFF. The chain recombines TRBV18 with TRBJ1-1; D may be TRBD1 (5 bases). V gave up 0 bases and J gave up 0 bases, with 14 bases separating them. The CDR3 contains 17 residues. The germline gives CDR1 KGHSH, CDR2 LQKENI.

V is TRBV19 and J is TRBJ2-3; 8 positions match TRBD2. The J segment lost 0 bases and the V segment lost 5 bases, leaving 4 bases of the junction unmatched. The germline V gene encodes CDR1 LNHDA and CDR2 SQIVND (reference sequence). The CDR3 totals 15 residues. CDR3 coding DNA: TGTGCCAGTAGTCTGAGCGGGGGAAGCACAGATACGCAGTATTTT. Translation gives CASSLSGGSTDTQYF.

The chain carries TRBV30 and TRBJ2-2; D may match TRBD1 or TRBD2 (5 bases each). Trimming took off 1 base at V and 5 bases at J, with 11 bases between the two ends. Germline V lookup: CDR1 GTSNPN, CDR2 SVGIG (reference sequence). This CDR3 spans 14 amino acids. CDR3 loop: CAWSDRGYTGELFF. DNA for the CDR3: TGTGCCTGGAGTGATCGGGGCTATACCGGGGAGCTGTTTTTT.

CDR3 protein: CAISESTDTQYF. CDR3 DNA: TGTGCCATCAGTGAGTCGACAGATACGCAGTATTTT. This chain uses TRBV10-3 with TRBJ2-3, with no clear D. Germline V CDR1 and CDR2: ENHRY, SYGVKD. V dropped 0 bases and J dropped 3 bases, with 1 base sitting between them. The CDR3 contains 12 residues.

This clone was observed a few times. The rearrangement links TRBV5-5 to TRBJ1-5; D gene ambiguous. Germline CDR1 and CDR2: SGHKS and YYEKEE (reference sequence). The CDR3 covers 15 residues. V lost 4 bases and J 2 bases, leaving 13 bases between the germline ends. The CDR3 is CASSPTALGNQPQHF. In nucleotides, the CDR3 is TGTGCCAGCAGCCCCACAGCCCTGGGCAATCAGCCCCAGCATTTT.

In DNA, the CDR3 is TGTGCCAGCAGCTTAATTGGGGGTCAGCCCCAGCATTTT. This sequence encodes CASSLIGGQPQHF. The chain recombines TRBV7-8 with TRBJ1-5; D is perhaps TRBD1 (5 bases). Trimming pared 2 bases from V and 6 bases from J, leaving 8 bases between. Germline-derived CDR1 and CDR2 are SGHVS and FQNEAQ. CDR3 length: 13 residues.

The chain employs TRBV5-5 and TRBJ1-4, with D uncertain. Trimming took 3 bases from V and 6 from J, leaving 18 bases between them. CDR1 and CDR2 from the germline V gene are SGHKS and YYEKEE (reference sequence). The CDR3 is 16 residues long. The CDR3 DNA follows: TGTGCCAGCAGCTACGGTTGGGAGGTCGTTGATGAAAAACTGTTTTTT. It is translated as CASSYGWEVVDEKLFF.

The V call is TRBV14, the J call TRBJ2-5, with D possibly called TRBD1 or TRBD2 (6 bases each). Germline assignment: CDR1 SGHDN and CDR2 FVKESK. V lost 0 bases to trimming and J lost 4 bases, with 18 bases between them. This CDR3 spans 17 amino acids. CDR3 DNA: TGTGCCAGCAGCCAAGATTATGGAGGGGGGTTTCGAGAGACCCAGTACTTC. Its translation: CASSQDYGGGFRETQYF. Drawing the rest from reference TRBV14 and TRBJ2-5, the complete variable domain is EAGVTQFPSHSVIEKGQTVTLRCDPISGHDNLYWYRRVMGKEIKFLLHFVKESKQDESGMPNNRFLAERTGGTYSTLKVQPAELEDSGVYFCASSQDYGGGFRETQYFGPGTRLLVL.

The chain uses TRBV10-1 and TRBJ1-5, with D perhaps TRBD1 (5 bases). The germline V and J ends were trimmed by 4 bases and 0 bases, with 13 bases remaining between them. There are 16 residues in the CDR3. Germline loops: CDR1 WNHNN, CDR2 SYGVQD (reference sequence). The CDR3 sequence: CASSVGPGYSNQPQHF. The CDR3 bases are TGCGCCAGCAGTGTGGGGCCGGGGTATAGCAATCAGCCCCAGCATTTT.

The CDR3 reads CASSLEAYSGNTIYF. The CDR3 nucleotides are TGTGCCAGCAGCTTAGAGGCCTACTCTGGAAACACCATATATTTT. The chain couples TRBV7-2 to TRBJ1-3; D is uncertain. The V and J ends lost 1 base and 0 bases respectively, with 7 bases between them. This CDR3 comprises 15 residues. Looked up from germline, CDR1 is SGHTA and CDR2 is FQGNSA.

The chain couples TRBV15 to TRBJ1-4; D not resolved. The V gene lost 0 bases and the J gene lost 10 bases, with 9 bases spanning the gap. This CDR3 is built from 13 residues. CDR1 and CDR2 (germline): LNHNV, YYDKDF (reference sequence). The CDR3 DNA sequence: TGTGCCACCAGCAGAGACAAGTTTGCAAAACTGTTTTTT. Protein: CATSRDKFAKLFF.

The V call is TRBV5-6, the J call TRBJ2-6; D is undetermined. The CDR3 is 17 residues long. CDR1 SGHDT and CDR2 YYEEEE come from the germline V gene. V was clipped by 2 bases and J by 0 bases, with 12 bases between them. The CDR3 DNA follows: TGTGCCAGCAGCTTTTGGGTAGGAACCTCTGGGGCCAACGTCCTGACTTTC. Protein: CASSFWVGTSGANVLTF.

The V and J genes are TRBV5-4 and TRBJ2-1; 12 nucleotides agree with TRBD2. The CDR3 is 19 residues long. From germline, CDR1 is SGHNT and CDR2 YYREEE (reference sequence). Trimming cost V 0 bases and J 0 bases; bases outside gene matches: 7. The CDR3 here is CASSLATLAGGSSYNEQFF. The CDR3 DNA sequence: TGTGCCAGCAGCTTGGCCACCCTAGCGGGGGGGAGCTCCTACAATGAGCAGTTCTTC.

The V and J genes are TRBV4-1 and TRBJ1-2; 8 positions agree with TRBD1. The CDR3 is made up of 15 amino acids. The germline V gene encodes CDR1 MGHRA and CDR2 YSYEKL. V lost 0 bases, J lost 6 bases, and 6 bases stayed unmatched. CDR3 protein: CASSQDWAGGDGYTF. For the CDR3, the DNA is TGCGCCAGCAGCCAAGATTGGGCAGGGGGCGATGGCTACACCTTC.

The chain links TRBV7-9 to TRBJ1-3; D is ambiguous. The ends were cut back, 4 bases at V and 12 bases at J, with 16 bases in the middle. Germline loops: CDR1 SEHNR, CDR2 FQNEAQ (reference sequence). This CDR3 spans 13 amino acids. This CDR3 is CASSSALEADIYF. In DNA form, the CDR3 reads TGTGCCAGCAGCTCGGCCCTCGAAGCAGACATATATTTT. The full variable domain, with the rest looked up from reference TRBV7-9 and TRBJ1-3, is DTGVSQNPRHKITKRGQNVTFRCDPISEHNRLYWYRQTLGQGPEFLTYFQNEAQLEKSRLLSDRFSAERPKGSFSTLEIQRTEQGDSAMYLCASSSALEADIYFGEGSWLTVV.

This chain joins TRBV5-1 and TRBJ2-7; D perhaps matches TRBD2 (5 bases). The length of the CDR3 is 14 residues. V shed 5 bases and J shed 5 bases, with 17 bases lying between them. Germline V gene sequence: CDR1 SGHRS, CDR2 YFSETQ. The CDR3, as DNA: TGCGCCAGCAGGATGGCGCAGGAGCGGAACGAGCAGTACTTC. As protein: CASRMAQERNEQYF.

The rearrangement uses TRBV6-5 and TRBJ2-4; D is unclear. The CDR3 length is 11 residues. V was clipped by 10 bases and J by 0 bases, with 4 bases between them. Per the germline V gene, CDR1 is MNHEY and CDR2 is SVGAGI. For the CDR3, the DNA is TGTGCCATCCGAGCCAAAAACATTCAGTACTTC. Amino acid sequence: CAIRAKNIQYF.